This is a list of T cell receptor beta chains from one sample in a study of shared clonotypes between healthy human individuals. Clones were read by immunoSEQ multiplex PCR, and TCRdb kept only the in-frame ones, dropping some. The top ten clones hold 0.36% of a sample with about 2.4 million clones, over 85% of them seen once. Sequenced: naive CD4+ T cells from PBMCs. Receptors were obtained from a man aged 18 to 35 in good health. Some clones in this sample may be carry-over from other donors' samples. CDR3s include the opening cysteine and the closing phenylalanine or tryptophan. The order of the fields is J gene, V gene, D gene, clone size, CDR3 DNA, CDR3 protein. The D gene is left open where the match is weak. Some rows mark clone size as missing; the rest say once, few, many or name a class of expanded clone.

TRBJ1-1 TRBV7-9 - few TGTGCCAGCAGCTTAAGGGTCCAGGGTCGGGGCACTGAAGCTTTCTTT CASSLRVQGRGTEAFF
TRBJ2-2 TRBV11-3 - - TGTGCCAGCAGCCCGGGTCAAGGGCCCGGGGAGCTGTTTTTT CASSPGQGPGELFF
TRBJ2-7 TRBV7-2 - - TGTGCCAGCAGCTCCGAGAGGGGCGGACCCTCCTACGAGCAGTACTTC CASSSERGGPSYEQYF
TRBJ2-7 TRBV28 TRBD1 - TGTGCCAGCCTACACAGACAGGGCCCGCAGTACTTC CASLHRQGPQYF
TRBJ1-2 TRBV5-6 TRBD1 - TGTGCCAGCAGCCAGACAGGGGTTGGCTATGGCTACACCTTC CASSQTGVGYGYTF
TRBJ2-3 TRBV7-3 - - TGTGCCAGCAGCATAGAATCCGCAGATACGCAGTATTTT CASSIESADTQYF
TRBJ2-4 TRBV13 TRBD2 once TGTGCCAGCAGCTTAGGCCGGGCTAGCGGCCTTCGGGCCAAAAACATTCAGTACTTC CASSLGRASGLRAKNIQYF
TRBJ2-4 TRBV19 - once TGTGCCAGTAGAACGCGGGGATTGGGGGACATTCAGTACTTC CASRTRGLGDIQYF
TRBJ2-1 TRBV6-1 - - TGTGCCAGCAGTGAAGATTGGGCACCTCCCTACAATGAGCAGTTCTTC CASSEDWAPPYNEQFF
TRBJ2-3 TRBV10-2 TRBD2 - TGCGCCAGCAGCCGAACACCGGGACTAGCGGGAGGGACGCAGTATTTT CASSRTPGLAGGTQYF
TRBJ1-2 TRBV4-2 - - TGTGCCAGCAGCCGTGGTGTGGCAGGGGCGAACTATGGCTACACCTTC CASSRGVAGANYGYTF
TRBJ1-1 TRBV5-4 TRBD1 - TGTGCCAGCAGCTTGGGTACAGGGGTTTTCTCTGAAGCTTTCTTT CASSLGTGVFSEAFF
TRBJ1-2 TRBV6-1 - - TGTGCCAGCAGTGAAGGTCGCGTTGCGGCTACGACCAACTATGGCTACACCTTC CASSEGRVAATTNYGYTF
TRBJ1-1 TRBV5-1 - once TGCGCCAGCAGCTCGGGGGAGCAAGTCTTGAACACTGAAGCTTTCTTT CASSSGEQVLNTEAFF
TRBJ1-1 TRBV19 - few TGTGCCAGTAGTGGGGGTTCTGAAGCTTTCTTT CASSGGSEAFF
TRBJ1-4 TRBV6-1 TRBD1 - TGTGCCACCAACCCGACAGGGCCGACTAATGAAAAACTGTTTTTT CATNPTGPTNEKLFF
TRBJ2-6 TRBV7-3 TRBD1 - TGTGCCAGCAGCTCCAGGACAGGGCTGCCCGGGGCCAACGTCCTGACTTTC CASSSRTGLPGANVLTF
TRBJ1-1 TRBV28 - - TGTGCCAGCAGTCTAGAACAGGGTGGTACTGAAGCTTTCTTT CASSLEQGGTEAFF
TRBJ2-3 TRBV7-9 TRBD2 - TGTGCCATCTGGGGACTAGCGGGAGAGTTCCCTAGCACAGATACGCAGTATTTT CAIWGLAGEFPSTDTQYF
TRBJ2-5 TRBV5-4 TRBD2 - TGTGCCAGCAGCCCGTTAGCGGGCACGTACCAAGAGACCCAGTACTTC CASSPLAGTYQETQYF
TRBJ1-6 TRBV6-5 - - TGTGCCACTGGGTGGAACGACTCACCCCTCCACTTT CATGWNDSPLHF
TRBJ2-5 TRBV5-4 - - TGTGCCAGCAGCTTGGGGTATGGCGGTGGGGGTCTTGAGACCCAGTACTTC CASSLGYGGGGLETQYF
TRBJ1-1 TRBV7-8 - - TGTGCCAGCAGCTACAGGAGGAACACTGAAGCTTTCTTT CASSYRRNTEAFF
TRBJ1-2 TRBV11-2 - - TGTGCCAGCAGCTCCATTAAGGGAGGGGCTTCAAAGGGCTACACCTTC CASSSIKGGASKGYTF
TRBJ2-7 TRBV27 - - TGTGCCAGCAGTTTATCCGTAATACGAGGGGTCGAGTTCTTC CASSLSVIRGVEFF